This TCR beta chain was sequenced during a study of breast tumors, draining lymph nodes, adjacent tissues. TCRdb ran MiXCR on the multiplex PCR reads and lists one entry per CDR3 protein. Here the sample spans hundreds of thousands of distinct CDR3 sequences, about 30% being singletons. Samples came from axillary lymph nodes draining the breast cancer. CDR1 is MNHEY, CDR2 SVGAGI, per germline. V dropped 2 bases and J dropped 6; count of bases not matched to a gene: 8. CDR3 length equals 17 residues. As concerns this clonotype: What it binds is unknown.

Study-level findings and limits: Tumor and nontumor repertoires were significantly more similar in luminal-like than in basal-like breast cancer. The lymph node origin of tumor T cells was framed as consistent with a hypothesis, not demonstrated. Most tumor T cells seemingly derive from lymph node, then expand in tumor. Tumors had less TCR diversity than lymph nodes, more than nontumor tissue.

This sequence was found in a female donor with breast cancer. Some clones in this sample may be carry-over from other donors' samples. The specimen sequenced was axillary lymph node tissue. The chain joins TRBV6-5 to TRBJ2-2; 11 positions match TRBD2. The CDR3 DNA follows: TGTGCCAGCAGTTACGTCCTAGCGGGGGGTAGGGCCGGGGAGCTGTTTTTT. Translated: CASSYVLAGGRAGELFF.